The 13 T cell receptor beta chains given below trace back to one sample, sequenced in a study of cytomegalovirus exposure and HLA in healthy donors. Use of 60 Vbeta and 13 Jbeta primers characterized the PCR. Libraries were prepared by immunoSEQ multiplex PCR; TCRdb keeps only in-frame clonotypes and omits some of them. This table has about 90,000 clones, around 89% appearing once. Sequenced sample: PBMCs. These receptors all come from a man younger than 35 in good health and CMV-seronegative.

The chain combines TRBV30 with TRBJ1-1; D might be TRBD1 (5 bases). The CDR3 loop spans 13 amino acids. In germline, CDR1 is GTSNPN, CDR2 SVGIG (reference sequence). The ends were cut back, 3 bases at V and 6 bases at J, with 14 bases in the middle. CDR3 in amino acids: CAWSVGGVAEAFF. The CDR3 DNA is TGTGCCTGGAGCGTCGGGGGGGTGGCTGAAGCTTTCTTT.

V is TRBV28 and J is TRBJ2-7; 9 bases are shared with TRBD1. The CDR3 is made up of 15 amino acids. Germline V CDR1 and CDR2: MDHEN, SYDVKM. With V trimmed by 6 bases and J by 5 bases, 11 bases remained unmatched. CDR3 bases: TGTGCCAGCAGCTCTTCCGGGACAGGGCGTCACGAGCAGTACTTC. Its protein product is CASSSSGTGRHEQYF.

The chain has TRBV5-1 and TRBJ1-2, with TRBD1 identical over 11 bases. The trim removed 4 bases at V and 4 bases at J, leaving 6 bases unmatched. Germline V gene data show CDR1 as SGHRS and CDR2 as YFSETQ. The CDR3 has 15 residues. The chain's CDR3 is CASSKGQGALYGYTF. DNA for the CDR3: TGCGCCAGCAGCAAAGGACAGGGGGCCCTCTATGGCTACACCTTC.

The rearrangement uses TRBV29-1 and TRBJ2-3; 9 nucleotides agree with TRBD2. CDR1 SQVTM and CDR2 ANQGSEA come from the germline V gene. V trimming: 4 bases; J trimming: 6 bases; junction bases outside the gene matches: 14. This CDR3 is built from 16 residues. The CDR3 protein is CSVVGLREGPRDTQYF. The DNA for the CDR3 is TGCAGCGTTGTTGGTTTGCGGGAGGGCCCACGGGATACGCAGTATTTT.

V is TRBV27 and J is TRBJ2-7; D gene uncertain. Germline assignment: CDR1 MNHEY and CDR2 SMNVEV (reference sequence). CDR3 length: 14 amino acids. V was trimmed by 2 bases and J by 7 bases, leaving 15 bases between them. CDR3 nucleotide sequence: TGTGCCAGCAGTTTAGGCGGTACCTACGGGGAGCAGTACTTC. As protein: CASSLGGTYGEQYF.

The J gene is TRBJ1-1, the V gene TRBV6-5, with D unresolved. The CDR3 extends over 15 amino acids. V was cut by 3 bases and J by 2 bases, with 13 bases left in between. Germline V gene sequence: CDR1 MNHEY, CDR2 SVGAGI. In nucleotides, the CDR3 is TGTGCCAGCAGTTATGGAGGGCCTAGAAACACTGAAGCTTTCTTT. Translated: CASSYGGPRNTEAFF.

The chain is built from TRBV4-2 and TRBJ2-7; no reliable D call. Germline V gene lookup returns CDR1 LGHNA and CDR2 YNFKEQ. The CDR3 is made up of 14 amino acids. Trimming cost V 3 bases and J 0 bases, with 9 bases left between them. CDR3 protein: CASSQVGSSYEQYF. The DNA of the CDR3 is TGTGCCAGCAGCCAGGTTGGCAGCTCCTACGAGCAGTACTTC.

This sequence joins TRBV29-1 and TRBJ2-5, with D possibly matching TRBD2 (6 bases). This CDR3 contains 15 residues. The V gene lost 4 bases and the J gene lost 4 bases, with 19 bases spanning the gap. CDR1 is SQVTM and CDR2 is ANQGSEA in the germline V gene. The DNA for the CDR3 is TGCAGCGTTGCTCTAGGAGGAGGGATGGGAGAGACCCAGTACTTC. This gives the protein CSVALGGGMGETQYF.

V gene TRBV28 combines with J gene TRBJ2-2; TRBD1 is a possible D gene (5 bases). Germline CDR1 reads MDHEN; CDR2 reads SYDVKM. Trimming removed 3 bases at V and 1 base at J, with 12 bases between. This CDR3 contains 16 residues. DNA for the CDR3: TGTGCCAGCAGTTTTGACAGCGCCTGGAACACCGGGGAGCTGTTTTTT. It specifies CASSFDSAWNTGELFF. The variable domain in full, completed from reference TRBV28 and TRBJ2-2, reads DVKVTQSSRYLVKRTGEKVFLECVQDMDHENMFWYRQDPGLGLRLIYFSYDVKMKEKGDIPEGYSVSREKKERFSLILESASTNQTSMYLCASSFDSAWNTGELFFGEGSRLTVL.

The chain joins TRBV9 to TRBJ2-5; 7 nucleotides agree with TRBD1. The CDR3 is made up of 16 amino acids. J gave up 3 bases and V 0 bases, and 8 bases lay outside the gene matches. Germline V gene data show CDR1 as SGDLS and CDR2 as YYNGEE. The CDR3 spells CASSVAPGGTEETQYF. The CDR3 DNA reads TGTGCCAGCAGCGTAGCCCCAGGGGGTACTGAAGAGACCCAGTACTTC. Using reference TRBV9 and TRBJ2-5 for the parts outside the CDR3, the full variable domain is DSGVTQTPKHLITATGQRVTLRCSPRSGDLSVYWYQQSLDQGLQFLIQYYNGEERAKGNILERFSAQQFPDLHSELNLSSLELGDSALYFCASSVAPGGTEETQYFGPGTRLLVL.

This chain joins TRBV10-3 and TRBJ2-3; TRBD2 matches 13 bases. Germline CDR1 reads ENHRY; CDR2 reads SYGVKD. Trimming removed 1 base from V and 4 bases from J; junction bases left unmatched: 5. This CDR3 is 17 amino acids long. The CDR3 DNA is TGTGCCATCAGTGAGTTGCGACTAGCGGGGGGCGCAGATACGCAGTATTTT. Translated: CAISELRLAGGADTQYF.

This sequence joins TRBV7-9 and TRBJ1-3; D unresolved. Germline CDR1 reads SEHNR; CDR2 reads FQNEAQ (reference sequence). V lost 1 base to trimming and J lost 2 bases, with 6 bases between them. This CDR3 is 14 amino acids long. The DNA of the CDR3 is TGTGCCAGCAGCTTAGGTCAGACTGGAAACACCATATATTTT. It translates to CASSLGQTGNTIYF.

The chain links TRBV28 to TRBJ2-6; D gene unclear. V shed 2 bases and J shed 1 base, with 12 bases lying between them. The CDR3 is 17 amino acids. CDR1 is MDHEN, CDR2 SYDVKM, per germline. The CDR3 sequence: CASSLGSRYSGANVLTF. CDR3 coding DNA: TGTGCCAGCAGTTTAGGCAGTCGATATTCTGGGGCCAACGTCCTGACTTTC.